The text below deals with one T cell receptor (beta chain). The data stem from a study of control samples from healthy donors and cancer patients. CDR3 length: 14 residues. V lost 6 bases to trimming and J lost 2 bases, with 11 bases between them. Germline V gene lookup returns CDR1 MDHEN and CDR2 SYDVKM. The table came from immunoSEQ multiplex PCR; TCRdb's copy has only in-frame clones and leaves some out. The repertoire has some 57,000 clones, 95% of them found once; the top ten carry less than 3%. This clonotype originated in a man between 25 and 39 years old in good health. Sequenced material: blood. This chain joins TRBV28 and TRBJ1-5, with D unresolved. This chain's CDR3 is CASRAGGGNQPQHF. DNA of the CDR3: TGTGCCAGCAGGGCTGGTGGGGGCAATCAGCCCCAGCATTTT. Drawing the rest from reference TRBV28 and TRBJ1-5, the complete variable domain is DVKVTQSSRYLVKRTGEKVFLECVQDMDHENMFWYRQDPGLGLRLIYFSYDVKMKEKGDIPEGYSVSREKKERFSLILESASTNQTSMYLCASRAGGGNQPQHFGDGTRLSIL.